This entry is about one T cell receptor (beta chain). Its binding antigen is unknown. The sample holds no much larger clone one base away, and base qualities are not on file. The receptor library was made with the immunoSEQ multiplex PCR assay. The published analysis was carried out like this. A statistical classification framework was built to diagnose cytomegalovirus status from the catalog of TCR beta chain sequences. Imported from immuneACCESS, the table was reduced by TCRdb to in-frame sequences with V and J called. These copies leave out some clones; in studies compared against another copy, an unresolved V gene accounts for under half, and the cause of the remainder is not known. V, J and clone size are taken as reported in that table, and D and trimming were inferred from the DNA itself. In all, the sample holds 150,000 to 200,000 clones, and approximately 85% of those were seen once. Clones ranked in the top ten supply more than 1.1% of the sample.

Separate from the approximately 690-subject first cohort, the validation cohort of more than 90 subjects was the group to which the donors belonged. From a lookup of the germline V gene (reference sequence), CDR1 and CDR2 are MNHEY and SMNVEV. Its CDR3 holds 13 amino acids, cysteine through phenylalanine. Of all the DNA, just the CDR3 is kept, 39 bases in frame from base 1. The junction shows trimming of 5 bases on V and 3 bases on J, plus 11 bases between the germline ends. The data belong to a study of cytomegalovirus exposure and HLA in healthy donors (TCRdb year 2017). About the investigation overall: A later analysis indicated that the 120 or so validation repertoires were generated on the platform also employed for the roughly 650 repertoires of the first cohort. In addition to the first cohort of several hundred subjects, a separate validation cohort of approximately 110 different subjects was used. The study combined high-throughput TCR immunosequencing, statistical association of individual TCRs with disease status, and machine learning to predict cytomegalovirus infection status. The aim of the study was to test whether cataloging public T cell receptors could identify signatures of past pathogen exposure. The research as a whole found: Most TCR sequences were observed very rarely across donors, whereas some public TCRs were present in many individuals. In a later analysis, TCRs clustered in the first cohort were found to also tend to co-occur in the 120 or so validation repertoires, with 94% of cluster scores above 0. According to the authors, the approach could potentially be generalized to other disease states and immunological phenotypes. A total of 150 to 200 TCR beta chains were listed by the study as associated with cytomegalovirus. A later analysis lacked HLA typing for the validation cohort, so it scored co-occurrence in that cohort across all 130 or so repertoires. In vitro tests confirmed that three of the cytomegalovirus-associated TCR beta chains recognize cytomegalovirus antigens. Cytomegalovirus status was reported to be diagnosed by the classifier with high specificity and sensitivity in both the original and validation cohorts.

The sample consisted of PBMCs. The chain links TRBV27 with TRBJ2-7; too little of a D gene remains to name it. The receptor was isolated from a woman aged 18-29 years in good health and CMV-seronegative. This receptor has the CDR3 CASSRLTNYEQYF. The DNA sequence is as follows: TGTGCCAGCAGTCGGTTAACCAACTACGAGCAGTACTTC.